This record looks at one T cell receptor (beta chain) sequence and its context. The entry originates in a study of cytomegalovirus exposure and HLA in healthy donors. PCR was performed using 60 Vbeta and 13 Jbeta primers. TCRdb's table, derived via immunoSEQ multiplex PCR, lists solely in-frame clones and lacks some. The table records 50,000 to 70,000 clones, under 90% of them present only once. The CDR3 spans 15 residues. Germline CDR1 and CDR2: MNHNY and SVGAGI (reference sequence). V was pared by 0 bases and J by 3 bases, with 9 bases between. The receptor comes from a woman aged 35 to 49 in good health and CMV-seronegative. Sequencing input: PBMCs. The chain is built from TRBV6-6 and TRBJ1-5; no clear D. CDR3 in amino acids: CASSYSEGNNQPQHF. Written as DNA, the CDR3 is TGTGCCAGCAGTTACTCGGAGGGAAACAATCAGCCCCAGCATTTT.